The sample holds many counts of the clone carrying this T cell receptor beta chain. Its antigen remains unidentified. The TCR beta cDNA libraries carried unique molecular identifiers. A population of roughly 0.85 to 11 million T cells gave rise to roughly 490,000 cDNA molecules. TCRdb independently ran MiXCR on the PCR reads; one entry per CDR3 protein. This table holds about 540,000 distinct CDR3 sequences, under 40% found once. The data are from a study of post-analysis software for immune sequencing data. Findings and limits, study-wide: TRBV5-6, TRBV5-1 and TRBV20-1 were among several TRBV segments more frequent in patients than controls. A significant reduction in normalized Chao1 diversity was observed in multiple sclerosis patients versus controls. Samples made in the same batch grouped tightly together by F measure.

Trimming stripped 1 base from V and 5 bases from J, with 5 bases between. The CDR3 spans 12 residues. Germline V gene lookup returns CDR1 SGHDN and CDR2 FVKESK. Sequenced sample: blood. The origin of this receptor is a girl aged 2-17 years with multiple sclerosis. The chain uses TRBV14 and TRBJ2-5; D not certain. In nucleotides, the CDR3 is TGTGCCAGCAGCCAAGTTCGGGAGACCCAGTACTTC. It yields the protein CASSQVRETQYF.